A selection of T cell receptor beta chains follows, all from one sample in a study of cytomegalovirus exposure and HLA in healthy donors. Profiled with immunoSEQ multiplex PCR; TCRdb holds only in-frame clones, not every one. The sample lists about 170,000 clones, approximately 71% occurring once. Sequencing was performed on PBMCs. These receptors were collected from a girl aged 10 to 17 in good health and CMV-seronegative. CDR3s include the opening cysteine and the closing phenylalanine or tryptophan.

J gene,V gene,CDR3 protein
TRBJ1-1,TRBV27,CASSLLGGRVTEAFF
TRBJ2-1,TRBV4-1,CASSRPERGKKYNEQFF
TRBJ2-2,TRBV29-1,CSVGTTSLTGELFF
TRBJ2-5,TRBV4-1,CASSQLQFQETQYF
TRBJ2-3,TRBV9,CASSVGLAGVTDTQYF
TRBJ1-5,TRBV27,CASSPIGQVSNQPQHF
TRBJ1-6,TRBV27,CASTDRVWSPLHF
TRBJ2-1,TRBV9,CASSDSIAGNYNEQFF
TRBJ1-6,TRBV19,CASSRRNSPLHF
TRBJ1-2,TRBV6-5,CASSYDPGANYGYTF
TRBJ2-2,TRBV2,CASKERRNTGELFF
TRBJ1-2,TRBV5-4,CASSPEQGTYGYTF
TRBJ2-7,TRBV11-3,CASSLNRGYEQYF
TRBJ2-3,TRBV4-1,CASSQLAGGEGTDTQYF
TRBJ2-1,TRBV6-5,CASSSGLAGGSNEQFF
TRBJ1-5,TRBV4-1,CASSQDRSWGNQPQHF
TRBJ2-4,TRBV6-1,CASLGAGGPNIHHF
TRBJ2-1,TRBV2,CASRGQTGFEQFF
TRBJ2-3,TRBV7-6,CASSLLTSGGGLTDTQYF
TRBJ1-5,TRBV5-4,CASSKDRGNQPQHF
TRBJ2-3,TRBV7-2,CASLGLAGTDTQYF
TRBJ2-3,TRBV6-6,CASSYPGGGTDTQYF
TRBJ1-2,TRBV9,CASSGEEGDYGYTF
TRBJ1-5,TRBV19,CASSSRGKNQPQHF
TRBJ2-7,TRBV19,CASNLSQGWVLEQYF
TRBJ2-7,TRBV4-2,CASSQGEEDRGIYEQYF
TRBJ1-5,TRBV13,CASSLGAGDQPQHF
TRBJ2-6,TRBV9,CASHRGYGANVLTF
TRBJ1-1,TRBV7-2,CASSLLVAGARNTEAFF
TRBJ1-6,TRBV5-1,CASSPTGVESPLHF
TRBJ2-5,TRBV6-4,CANYIAGANQETQYF
TRBJ2-5,TRBV6-5,CASTVRGTSGETQYF
TRBJ2-6,TRBV11-2,CASSLDGTGLGGANVLTF
TRBJ2-3,TRBV19,CASSTGLAGITDTQYF
TRBJ1-1,TRBV5-1,CASSPMEFGTEAFF
TRBJ2-7,TRBV6-1,CASSVGGAKYEQYF
TRBJ2-2,TRBV29-1,CSVETRNTGELFF
TRBJ1-6,TRBV4-1,CASSQESGDNSPLHF
TRBJ2-3,TRBV7-7,CASSLEAGGVHTQYF
TRBJ2-5,TRBV9,CASSVANGGGYQETQYF
TRBJ2-3,TRBV7-8,CASSSPWTSGGAVRTDTQYF
TRBJ2-7,TRBV6-1,CASSEQRGKYEQYF
TRBJ1-2,TRBV6-6,CATLTGVGYTF
TRBJ2-5,TRBV5-8,CASNVWYGWEDQETQYF
TRBJ2-5,TRBV6-1,CASSAWTGGGETQYF
TRBJ2-1,TRBV19,CASSIGDSGGRHNEQFF
TRBJ1-5,TRBV2,CASRRLGTGALNQPQHF
TRBJ1-5,TRBV6-5,CASSYGANQPQHF
TRBJ1-3,TRBV30,CAWSVNRGQGRENTIYF
TRBJ1-4,TRBV5-4,CASSDGQTATNEKLFF
TRBJ2-7,TRBV6-6,CASSILDYYEQYF
TRBJ1-2,TRBV5-1,CASSLVGGGANGYTF
TRBJ2-7,TRBV7-9,CASSLLIGTGGVEQYF